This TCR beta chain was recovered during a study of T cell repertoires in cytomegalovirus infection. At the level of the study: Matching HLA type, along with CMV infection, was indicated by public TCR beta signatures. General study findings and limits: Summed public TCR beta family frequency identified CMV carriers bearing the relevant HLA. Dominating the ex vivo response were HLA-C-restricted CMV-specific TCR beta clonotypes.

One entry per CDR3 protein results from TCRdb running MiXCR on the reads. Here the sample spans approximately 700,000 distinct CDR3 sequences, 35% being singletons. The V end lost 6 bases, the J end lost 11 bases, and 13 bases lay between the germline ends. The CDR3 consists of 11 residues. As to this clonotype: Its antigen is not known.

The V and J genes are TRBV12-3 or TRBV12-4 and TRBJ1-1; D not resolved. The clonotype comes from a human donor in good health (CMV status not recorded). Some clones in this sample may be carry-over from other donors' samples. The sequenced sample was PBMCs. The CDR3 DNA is TGTGCCAGCAGCCGTGGACTGTTCGCTTTCTTT. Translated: CASSRGLFAFF.